The 14 T cell receptor beta chains listed next were all sequenced from one sample in a study of T cell repertoires in aging, cancer and after chemotherapy (dated by TCRdb to 2018 to 2020). TCR beta rearrangements were amplified from genomic DNA extracted from peripheral blood rather than from sorted cells or RNA. TCRdb lists the instrument as Illumina MiSeq. Rearranged TRB sequences spanning V, D and J segments were amplified in a multiplex touch-down PCR with a mixed TRB-A/B primer pool. Using fastp trimming at Q25 and MiXCR clonotype assembly, TCRdb reanalyzed the public sequencing data and kept in-frame beta chains. Each entry merges the rows of one CDR3 protein and shows their most common DNA and genes. In all, the sample holds about 4,400 distinct CDR3 sequences, and 35% to 50% of those were seen once. The ten largest make up approximately 3.6% of the sample. The sequencing input was blood. The receptor set was obtained from a human donor with a blood cancer.

This chain connects TRBV6-2 or TRBV6-3 to TRBJ2-7; TRBD2 agrees at 13 bases. The CDR3 contains 16 residues. The junction had 6 bases not matched to a gene; V was cut back by 5 bases and J by 2 bases. The V gene's germline CDR1 is MNHEY and CDR2 SVGEGT. The CDR3, as DNA: TGTGCCAGCAGTGTTCCGGGACTAGCGGGAACCTACGAGCAGTACTTC. Translation gives CASSVPGLAGTYEQYF.

The sample holds a few counts of this clonotype. The chain uses TRBV6-5 and TRBJ2-1, with TRBD2 identical over 8 bases. V gave up 5 bases and J gave up 10 bases; unmatched junction bases: 16. This CDR3 contains 16 residues. The germline V gene has CDR1 MNHEY and CDR2 SVGAGI. CDR3 amino acids: CASSTFSGRGTDEQFF. CDR3 bases: TGTGCCAGCAGTACGTTCAGCGGGAGAGGGACCGACGAGCAGTTCTTC.

This sequence joins TRBV19 and TRBJ2-3; 9 bases fit TRBD1. The V and J ends lost 6 bases and 2 bases, in that order; junction bases with no gene match: 6. The germline gives CDR1 LNHDA, CDR2 SQIVND (reference sequence). The CDR3 length is 15 residues. The CDR3 here is CASSPGQGDTDTQYF. The CDR3, as DNA: TGTGCCAGTAGCCCGGGACAGGGAGACACAGATACGCAGTATTTT.

J is TRBJ1-1 and V is TRBV18; D uncertain. The germline V and J ends were trimmed by 0 bases and 7 bases, with 12 bases remaining between them. The CDR3 extends over 14 amino acids. CDR1 is KGHSH and CDR2 is LQKENI in the germline V gene. The DNA of the CDR3 is TGTGCCAGCTCACCACCAGTAAGAGGGTTTGAAGCTTTCTTT. Protein: CASSPPVRGFEAFF.

In this sample, this clonotype turned up a few times. The CDR3 region has the DNA TGTGCCAGCAGTCCGGGAGGCAATTCACCCCTCCACTTT. It is translated as CASSPGGNSPLHF. J is TRBJ1-6 and V is TRBV6-5, with D unresolved. Germline V CDR1 and CDR2: MNHEY, SVGAGI. V dropped 5 bases and J dropped 7 bases, with 9 bases sitting between them. This CDR3 spans 13 amino acids.

This clonotype was counted a few times. The rearrangement joins TRBV20-1 to TRBJ2-1, with D perhaps TRBD2 (6 bases). V dropped 8 bases and J dropped 10 bases, with 15 bases sitting between them. The germline V gene has CDR1 DFQATT and CDR2 SNEGSKA (reference sequence). The CDR3 is 11 residues long. This chain's CDR3 is CSFKSGREQFF. DNA for the CDR3: TGCAGTTTCAAGTCCGGGAGAGAGCAGTTCTTC.

This clonotype ranks as medium-sized. CDR3 nucleotides: TGTGCCAGTAGTCTGACGAGCGTGAGGTTGGAGACCCAGTACTTC. Its translation is CASSLTSVRLETQYF. V and J are TRBV19 and TRBJ2-5; D uncertain. Trimming removed 5 bases at V and 5 bases at J, with 18 bases between. The CDR3 is 15 residues long. CDR1 and CDR2 from the germline V gene are LNHDA and SQIVND (reference sequence).

This clonotype is medium-sized by share. The chain employs TRBV27 and TRBJ2-6; D uncertain. CDR1 is MNHEY, CDR2 SMNVEV, per germline (reference sequence). This CDR3 comprises 15 residues. V shed 5 bases and J shed 0 bases, with 8 bases lying between them. The CDR3 loop is CASSLRSSGANVLTF. CDR3 sequence (DNA): TGTGCCAGCAGTCTCAGAAGCTCTGGGGCCAACGTCCTGACTTTC. Using reference TRBV27 and TRBJ2-6 for the parts outside the CDR3, the full variable domain is EAQVTQNPRYLITVTGKKLTVTCSQNMNHEYMSWYRQDPGLGLRQIYYSMNVEVTDKGDVPEGYKVSRKEKRNFPLILESPSPNQTSLYFCASSLRSSGANVLTFGAGSRLTVL.

The CDR3 here is CASSPGQVYNEQFF. DNA of the CDR3: TGTGCCAGCAGCCCGGGGCAGGTTTACAATGAGCAGTTCTTC. The J gene is TRBJ2-1, the V gene TRBV6-6; D may match TRBD1 or TRBD2 (5 bases each). This CDR3 spans 14 amino acids. Trimming left V 6 bases short and J 4 bases short, with 13 bases between. From germline, CDR1 is MNHNY and CDR2 SVGAGI (reference sequence).

V gene TRBV24-1 combines with J gene TRBJ2-1; a weak D match, TRBD2 (5 bases). CDR1 and CDR2 from the germline V gene are KGHDR and SFDVKD. This CDR3 comprises 14 residues. Trimming left V 6 bases short and J 4 bases short, with 12 bases between. As DNA, the CDR3 is TGTGCCACCAGTAGCAGCGGTGGGTACAATGAGCAGTTCTTC. Translation gives CATSSSGGYNEQFF.

The table lists this clonotype with a few counts. The genes are TRBV29-1 and TRBJ1-2; 7 bases fit TRBD1. The V and J ends lost 7 bases and 2 bases, in that order; junction bases with no gene match: 19. Germline V gene data show CDR1 as SQVTM and CDR2 as ANQGSEA. This CDR3 is built from 17 residues. Written as DNA, the CDR3 is TGCAGCGCGTTCGGTAGAGAACAGGGGTACGTGAACTATGGCTACACCTTC. Its protein is CSAFGREQGYVNYGYTF.

The J gene is TRBJ1-2, the V gene TRBV5-5; no firm D call. The germline CDR1 and CDR2 sequences are SGHKS and YYEKEE (reference sequence). Trimming left V 0 bases short and J 5 bases short, with 14 bases between. The CDR3 spans 15 residues. The CDR3 coding sequence is TGTGCCAGCAGCTTGGATCTGGGCATGGGATATGGCTACACCTTC. This encodes CASSLDLGMGYGYTF.

This rearrangement joins TRBV28 to TRBJ2-7; D unclear. Trimming shortened V by 3 bases and J by 2 bases, and 8 bases separated the two germline ends. The CDR3 spans 13 residues. Germline CDR1 and CDR2: MDHEN and SYDVKM. Here the CDR3 reads CASSFWGTYEQYF. In DNA form, the CDR3 reads TGTGCCAGCAGTTTTTGGGGAACCTACGAGCAGTACTTC.

The chain combines TRBV7-6 with TRBJ2-7; 7 bases match TRBD1. Germline CDR1 SGHVS, CDR2 FNYEAQ. This CDR3 has 14 amino acids. Trimming at V came to 3 bases and at J to 0 bases, leaving 2 bases not matched to a gene. The CDR3 reads CASSLTGSSYEQYF. The CDR3 DNA reads as TGTGCCAGCAGCTTGACAGGGAGCTCCTACGAGCAGTACTTC.